These 15 T cell receptor beta chains came from one sample sequenced in a study of blood T cells in healthy people across ages. For the second PCR, which ran for roughly 7 to 11 cycles, a sample-barcoded 5' primer and a J-beta primer mix were used. TCRdb redid the calling of the 5' RACE reads with MiXCR, one entry per CDR3 protein. This sample has a few hundred thousand distinct CDR3 sequences, with about 49% found just once. Material: blood. The receptor source for this set is a man in his sixties in good health.

The chain is built from TRBV12-3 or TRBV12-4 and TRBJ2-5, with a tentative D call TRBD1 (6 bases). The CDR3 has 16 residues. V gave up 9 bases and J gave up 4 bases, with 24 bases separating them. The CDR3 loop is CASSKESQGLGETQYF. Written as DNA, the CDR3 is TGTGCCAGTAGTAAGGAATCACAGGGCTTAGGAGAGACCCAGTACTTC.

The chain links TRBV9 to TRBJ2-4; 11 bases match TRBD2. The DNA matches TRBJ2-7 better at its end, which makes the J call doubtful. CDR3 length: 14 residues. Germline CDR1 reads SGDLS; CDR2 reads YYNGEE. DNA for the CDR3: TGTGCCAGCAGTAGACTAGCGGGGAATAACGAGCAGTACTTC. Amino acids: CASSRLAGNNEQYF.

In this sample, this clonotype turned up many times. V and J are TRBV10-3 and TRBJ1-2; D gene uncertain. Trimming left V 6 bases short and J 4 bases short, with 15 bases between. Germline CDR1 is ENHRY and CDR2 is SYGVKD. The CDR3 is 14 amino acids. The CDR3 loop is CAISVDPSRYGYTF. The CDR3 DNA reads TGTGCCATCAGCGTTGACCCGTCCCGCTATGGCTACACCTTC.

This clonotype has only a few counts. J is TRBJ2-3 and V is TRBV5-1; D is uncertain. Trimming cost V 0 bases and J 6 bases, with 5 bases left between them. This CDR3 is 12 amino acids long. Germline CDR1 and CDR2: SGHRS and YFSETQ. The CDR3 nucleotides are TGCGCCAGCAGCTTGGCCGAGGATACGCAGTATTTT. It codes for CASSLAEDTQYF.

This chain uses TRBV10-3 with TRBJ2-6, with D perhaps TRBD1 (6 bases). Trimming took 0 bases from V and 4 from J, leaving 10 bases between them. CDR1 ENHRY and CDR2 SYGVKD come from the germline V gene. The CDR3 sequence is 16 residues long. The CDR3 loop reads CAISESGGTGANVLTF. The CDR3 DNA follows: TGTGCCATCAGTGAGTCAGGGGGAACGGGGGCCAACGTCCTGACTTTC.

The CDR3 DNA is TGCAGTGCCAGGCTGGGAGGGTTGGGTGAGCAGTTCTTC. Protein product: CSARLGGLGEQFF. The chain employs TRBV20-1 and TRBJ2-1, with TRBD2 matching 7 bases. Germline CDR1 reads DFQATT; CDR2 reads SNEGSKA (reference sequence). With V trimmed by 6 bases and J by 9 bases, 11 bases remained unmatched. This CDR3 has 13 residues.

This clonotype occurred a few times. The chain has TRBV20-1 and TRBJ2-3, with 11 nucleotides matching TRBD2. The V and J ends lost 0 bases and 0 bases, in that order; junction bases with no gene match: 5. Germline loops: CDR1 DFQATT, CDR2 SNEGSKA (reference sequence). This CDR3 contains 17 residues. The CDR3 region has the DNA TGCAGTGCTAGAGAACTAGCGGGGGTCCCTAGCACAGATACGCAGTATTTT. Translation gives CSARELAGVPSTDTQYF.

In this sample, this clonotype turned up a few times. The V call is TRBV11-3, the J call TRBJ2-1; TRBD2 is a possible D gene (6 bases). The CDR3 is 16 residues long. Germline V gene lookup returns CDR1 SGHNT and CDR2 YENEEA. The V end lost 4 bases, the J end lost 0 bases, and 13 bases lay between the germline ends. CDR3 DNA sequence: TGTGCCAGCAGCTCAGCCGGGACTGCCTCCTACAATGAGCAGTTCTTC. Translating it yields CASSSAGTASYNEQFF.

This sequence joins TRBV20-1 and TRBJ2-1; TRBD2 agrees at 14 bases. The closer fit of TRBJ2-7 to the DNA end suggests the J call may be wrong. The CDR3 sequence is 16 residues long. Per the germline V gene, CDR1 is DFQATT and CDR2 is SNEGSKA (reference sequence). CDR3 residues: CSAIGGLAGVHNEQYF. The CDR3 DNA is TGCAGTGCCATAGGGGGACTAGCGGGGGTGCACAATGAGCAGTACTTC.

J is TRBJ2-1 and V is TRBV6-6, with D possibly matching TRBD2 (5 bases). CDR3 length equals 14 residues. Looked up from germline, CDR1 is MNHNY and CDR2 is SVGAGI (reference sequence). V was clipped by 0 bases and J by 7 bases, with 10 bases between them. CDR3 nucleotide sequence: TGTGCCAGCAGTTACTCGATCGGGGATAATGAGCAGTTCTTC. This codes for CASSYSIGDNEQFF.

This chain uses TRBV20-1 with TRBJ2-5; 7 nucleotides match TRBD2. Germline V CDR1 and CDR2: DFQATT, SNEGSKA (reference sequence). Trimming cost V 6 bases and J 5 bases; bases outside gene matches: 12. CDR3 length equals 14 residues. The CDR3 DNA sequence: TGCAGTGCAGCCCCCCAGAGGGGAGGGGAGACCCAGTACTTC. Amino acid sequence: CSAAPQRGGETQYF.

This clonotype was observed a single time. V gene TRBV29-1 combines with J gene TRBJ2-4; the match to TRBD2 covers 13 bases. The ends lost 4 bases at V and 1 base at J; junction bases unmatched: 4. CDR3 length equals 16 residues. Germline V CDR1 and CDR2: SQVTM, ANQGSEA. Written as DNA, the CDR3 is TGCAGCGTTGGGACTAGCGGGGGTTGGGCCAAAAACATTCAGTACTTC. This codes for CSVGTSGGWAKNIQYF.

A remark on this clonotype: A much larger clone lies one base from this, so it may be a read error. The gene calls are TRBV20-1 and TRBJ2-7, with TRBD2 identical over 10 bases. Trimming removed 4 bases from V and 0 bases from J; junction bases left unmatched: 0. The CDR3 totals 13 residues. Germline V lookup: CDR1 DFQATT, CDR2 SNEGSKA (reference sequence). The CDR3 DNA sequence: TGCAGTGCTACTAGCGGGAGCTCCTACGAGCAGTACTTC. It encodes CSATSGSSYEQYF.

This sequence joins TRBV5-1 and TRBJ2-1; 11 bases are a match to TRBD2. The CDR3 is made up of 16 amino acids. The ends lost 0 bases at V and 8 bases at J; junction bases unmatched: 7. CDR1 and CDR2 (germline): SGHRS, YFSETQ. This CDR3 reads CASSLGGTSGQDEQFF. Here the CDR3 DNA reads TGCGCCAGCAGCTTGGGAGGGACTAGCGGACAGGATGAGCAGTTCTTC.

The rearrangement links TRBV20-1 to TRBJ2-1, with TRBD2 matching over 11 bases. J gave up 9 bases and V 1 base, and 5 bases lay outside the gene matches. The V gene's germline CDR1 is DFQATT and CDR2 SNEGSKA (reference sequence). The CDR3 is 14 amino acids. The CDR3 region has the DNA TGCAGTGCTAGAGCACTAGCGGGAGTGGGTGAGCAGTTCTTC. Translation gives CSARALAGVGEQFF.